The T cell receptor beta chain under discussion was sequenced for a study of T cell responses to AZD1222 COVID-19 vaccine. Whole-study results and caveats: Only after the peak T cell response were repertoires sampled. Clonal diversity was possibly underestimated, and the donors were mostly white British, with more females. Regions 160-218 and 743-854 dominated among vaccine-associated CD4 TCRs spanning spike. Unmutated variant regions are reportedly the target of nearly half of TCRs that are spike-specific.

On this clone: Its specificity is not known.

Sequencing was performed with immunoSEQ multiplex PCR; in TCRdb, only in-frame clones are kept and a portion is missing. Here the sample spans about 140,000 clones, approximately 88% being singletons. The source of this sequence is an adult in good health. The sample here was peripheral blood, taken on day 0 of AZD1222 vaccination.

The chain's CDR3 is CASSYYGTQGSPLHF. As DNA, the CDR3 is TGTGCCAGCAGTTACTACGGGACGCAGGGCTCACCCCTCCACTTT. The chain employs TRBV6-5 and TRBJ1-6; a possible D gene is TRBD1 (5 bases). The CDR3 spans 15 residues. V lost 1 base to trimming and J lost 10 bases, with 14 bases between them. Germline V gene data show CDR1 as MNHEY and CDR2 as SVGAGI.